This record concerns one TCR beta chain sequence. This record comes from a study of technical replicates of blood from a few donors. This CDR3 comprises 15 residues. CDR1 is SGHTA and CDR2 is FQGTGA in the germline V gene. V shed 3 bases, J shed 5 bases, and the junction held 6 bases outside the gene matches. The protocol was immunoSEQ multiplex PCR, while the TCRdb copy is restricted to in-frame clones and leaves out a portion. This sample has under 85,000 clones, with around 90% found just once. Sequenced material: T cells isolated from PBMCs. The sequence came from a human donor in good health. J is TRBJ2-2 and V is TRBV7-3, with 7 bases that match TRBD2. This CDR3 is CASSFGGSGTGELFF. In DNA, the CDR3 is TGTGCCAGCAGCTTTGGCGGGAGTGGGACCGGGGAGCTGTTTTTT.